This TCR beta chain was captured in a study of memory CD4+ T cells and cytomegalovirus serostatus. Overall study: This sample comes from healthy Belgian adults, roughly nine CMV seropositive, approximately 23 seronegative.

The method was immunoSEQ multiplex PCR; TCRdb's version includes in-frame clones alone and lacks a portion of them. The sample records about 73,000 clones, roughly 78% being singletons. Single viable CD3+CD4+CD8-CD45RO+ cells were sorted as the memory CD4+ T cells. This CDR3 region has 13 residues. From germline, CDR1 is MGHDK and CDR2 SYGVNS. Trimming shortened V by 4 bases and J by 1 base, and 6 bases separated the two germline ends. Study-level findings and limits: The CMV-associated TCR signature appears largely within the CD4+ memory repertoire. Of under 200 reported CMV TCRbeta sequences, about 70 were found in memory CD4+ repertoires.

For this clone: The target antigen is unknown.

The TCR was taken from an adult in good health and CMV-seropositive. Sequenced input: memory CD4+ T cells from blood. The chain recombines TRBV25-1 with TRBJ2-3; D remains unclear. The CDR3 bases are TGTGCCAGCAGTGGCGGTGGCACAGATACGCAGTATTTT. This translates into CASSGGGTDTQYF.